Sequencing of this TCR beta chain was carried out in a study of blood T cells in healthy people across ages. This clonotype appeared a few times. No antigen is known for it. V was cut by 3 bases and J by 10 bases, with 18 bases left in between. The CDR3 runs to 14 residues. At least 7 million PBMCs were isolated per sample. Then a second PCR, running roughly 7 to 11 cycles, was carried out with a sample-barcoded 5' primer and a J-beta primer mix. TCRdb processed the 5' RACE reads anew with MiXCR; each CDR3 protein has one entry. The sample lists about 1,500,000 distinct CDR3 sequences; roughly 27% were seen once. Study-level findings and limits: As age increased, TCR beta diversity per million T cells fell in a roughly linear fashion.

The chain joins TRBV12-3 or TRBV12-4 to TRBJ2-5; tentative D call: TRBD1 (7 bases). Input material: blood. This sequence originates from a woman in her 30s in good health. CDR3 in amino acids: CASSFGGGVGDQYF. For the CDR3, the DNA is TGTGCCAGCAGTTTTGGAGGGGGCGTGGGAGACCAGTACTTC.